The table lists the clone carrying this TCR beta chain with a few counts. Its specificity is unknown. Germline V lookup: CDR1 SGHRS, CDR2 YFSETQ. The CDR3 extends over 12 amino acids. Trimming shortened V by 0 bases and J by 8 bases, and 5 bases separated the two germline ends. These data come from a study of cytomegalovirus exposure and HLA in healthy donors. Study details: Early release data held 75 million to 100 million unique TCRs from HLA-typed donors.

PCR employed 60 Vbeta and 13 Jbeta primers. The data were produced by immunoSEQ multiplex PCR, yet TCRdb's version contains in-frame clones alone and is incomplete. The sample lists roughly 120,000 clones; about 70% were seen once. Regarding the study as a whole: Later analysis identified a missense DCLRE1C variant that was linked to TCR beta V- and J-gene trimming. Several of the most significant clusters were apparently associated with common viral pathogens in a later analysis. Productive rates of about 90% or about 30% were seen for most TCR beta V segments in an earlier analysis.

The specimen was PBMCs. The source of this sequence is a woman aged 25 to 39 in good health and CMV-seronegative. The chain links TRBV5-1 to TRBJ1-4; no firm D call. The DNA of the CDR3 is TGCGCCAGCAGCTTGGGAGGGGAAAAACTGTTTTTT. Protein product: CASSLGGEKLFF. Variable domain in full (rest from reference TRBV5-1 and TRBJ1-4): KAGVTQTPRYLIKTRGQQVTLSCSPISGHRSVSWYQQTPGQGLQFLFEYFSETQRNKGNFPGRFSGRQFSNSRSEMNVSTLELGDSALYLCASSLGGEKLFFGSGTQLSVL.